Sequencing of this TCR beta chain was carried out in a study of shared clonotypes between healthy human individuals. The overall study: Each donor had three CD4 naive, three CD4 memory, two CD8 naive and one CD8 memory plate. Findings of the study overall: Relative to memory subsets, naive subsets generally showed larger estimated richness.

Method: immunoSEQ multiplex PCR; TCRdb's copy keeps in-frame clones and lacks some. The data contain 2 million to 2.5 million clones, more than 90% of them singletons. The donor cohort consisted entirely of Caucasian adults residing in Nashville, Tennessee. Concerning this clone itself: The target antigen is unknown. The sample carries other DNA sequences with the same CDR3.

This TCR was sampled from a man aged 18-30 years in good health. The sample comprised naive CD4+ T cells sorted from blood. This sample's subset: CD45RA+ positively selected.

In DNA form, the CDR3 reads TGTGCCAGCTCACTCGGAACAGGGAACACCGGGGAGCTGTTTTTT. Translated: CASSLGTGNTGELFF. This chain joins TRBV18 and TRBJ2-2; D possibly corresponds to TRBD1 (5 bases). The ends were cut back, 4 bases at V and 1 base at J, with 10 bases in the middle. The CDR3 contains 15 residues. Germline-derived CDR1 and CDR2 are KGHSH and LQKENI.